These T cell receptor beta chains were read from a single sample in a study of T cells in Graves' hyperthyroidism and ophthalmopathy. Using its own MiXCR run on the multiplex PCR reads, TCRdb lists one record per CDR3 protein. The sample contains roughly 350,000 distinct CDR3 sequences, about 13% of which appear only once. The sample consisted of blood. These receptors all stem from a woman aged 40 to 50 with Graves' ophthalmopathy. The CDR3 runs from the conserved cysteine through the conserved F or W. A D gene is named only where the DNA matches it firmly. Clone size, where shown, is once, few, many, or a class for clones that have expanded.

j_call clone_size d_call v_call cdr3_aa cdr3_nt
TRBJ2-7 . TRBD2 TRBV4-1 CASRGLAGRKRGYEQYF TGCGCCAGCAGGGGACTAGCGGGGAGAAAGAGAGGCTACGAGCAGTACTTC
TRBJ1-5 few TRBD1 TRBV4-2 CASSQEIGQGGDQPQHF TGTGCCAGCAGCCAAGAAATAGGACAGGGGGGCGATCAGCCCCAGCATTTT
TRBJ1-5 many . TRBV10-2 CASRANSNQPQHF TGCGCCAGCAGGGCCAATAGCAATCAGCCCCAGCATTTT
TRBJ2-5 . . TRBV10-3 CAIAGGRQETQYF TGTGCCATCGCCGGAGGCCGGCAAGAGACCCAGTACTTC
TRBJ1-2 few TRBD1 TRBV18 CASSPIRRGQNGYTF TGTGCCAGCTCACCCATAAGGAGGGGACAGAATGGCTACACCTTC
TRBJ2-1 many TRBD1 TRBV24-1 CATSERTGGPYNEQFF TGTGCCACCAGTGAGCGGACAGGGGGCCCCTACAATGAGCAGTTCTTC
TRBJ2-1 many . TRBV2 CASSLKVRTGEQFF TGTGCCAGCAGCCTAAAGGTTCGGACGGGCGAGCAGTTCTTC
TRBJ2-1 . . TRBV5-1 CASSLGGVGDEQFF TGCGCCAGCAGCTTGGGAGGGGTTGGCGATGAGCAGTTCTTC
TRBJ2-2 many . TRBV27 CASHFGGIGELFF TGTGCCAGCCATTTCGGGGGAATCGGGGAGCTGTTTTTT
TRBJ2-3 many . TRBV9 CASSVATSGDTQYF TGTGCCAGCAGCGTAGCTACGAGTGGAGATACGCAGTATTTT
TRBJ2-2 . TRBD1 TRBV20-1 CSASGQGADTGELFF TGCAGTGCTAGCGGACAGGGGGCGGACACCGGGGAGCTGTTTTTT
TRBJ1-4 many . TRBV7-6 CASSSSGATEKLFF TGTGCCAGCAGCTCATCCGGGGCGACGGAAAAACTGTTTTTT
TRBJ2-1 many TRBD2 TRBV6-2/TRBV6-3 CASIPMTSGGRKSYNEQFF TGTGCCAGCATCCCAATGACTAGCGGGGGCCGAAAGTCTTACAATGAGCAGTTCTTC
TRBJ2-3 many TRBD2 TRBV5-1 CASSLRAGGRTDTQYF TGCGCCAGCAGCTTGCGAGCGGGGGGCCGCACAGATACGCAGTATTTT
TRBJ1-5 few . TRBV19 CASSIRGGRNQPQHF TGTGCCAGTAGTATAAGGGGAGGGCGCAATCAGCCCCAGCATTTT
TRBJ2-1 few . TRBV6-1 CASSITGLAQFF TGTGCCAGCAGTATTACAGGATTAGCGCAGTTCTTC
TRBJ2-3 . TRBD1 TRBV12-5 CASGRDRTDTQYF TGTGCTAGTGGTAGGGACAGGACAGATACGCAGTATTTT
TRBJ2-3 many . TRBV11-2 CASSLSNSGDTQYF TGTGCCAGCAGCTTAAGTAATTCGGGGGATACGCAGTATTTT
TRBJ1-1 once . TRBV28 CASSLVVAAEAFF TGTGCCAGCAGTTTAGTGGTCGCCGCTGAAGCTTTCTTT
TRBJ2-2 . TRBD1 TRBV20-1 CSASSGTGGSGELFF TGCAGTGCTAGCTCCGGGACAGGGGGGTCCGGGGAGCTGTTTTTT
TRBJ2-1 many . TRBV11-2 CASSLFVRRDEQFF TGTGCCAGCAGCTTATTCGTTCGTCGGGATGAGCAGTTCTTC
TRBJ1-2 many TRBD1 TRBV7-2 CASSPRDSPTYGYTF TGTGCCAGCAGCCCCCGGGACAGCCCGACCTATGGCTACACCTTC
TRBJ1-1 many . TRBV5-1 CASSLELGLEAFF TGCGCCAGCAGCTTGGAGCTAGGACTTGAAGCTTTCTTT
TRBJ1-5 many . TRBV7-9 CASSRGYQPQHF TGTGCCAGCAGCCGGGGTTATCAGCCCCAGCATTTT
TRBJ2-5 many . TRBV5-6 CASSLLGQEETQYF TGTGCCAGCAGCTTACTCGGCCAGGAGGAGACCCAGTACTTC
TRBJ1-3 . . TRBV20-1 CSAPALGSSGNTIYF TGCAGTGCTCCTGCTCTCGGCAGCTCTGGAAACACCATATATTTT